A single sample is the source of the 28 T cell receptor beta chains below, sequenced in a study of CD8+ T cells in alopecia areata. Extraction of RNA preceded its reverse transcription into cDNA, which served as the sequencing template. Repertoires were generated with immunoSEQ multiplex PCR, while TCRdb's copy carries only in-frame clones and drops some. Of more than 95,000 clones in the sample, roughly two fifths were seen once. Sequencing input: CD4+ T cells sorted from blood. The source is a human donor with alopecia areata.

This chain links TRBV5-4 with TRBJ1-2; 8 bases line up with TRBD1. CDR1 is SGHNT and CDR2 is YYREEE in the germline V gene (reference sequence). CDR3 length: 15 residues. V was clipped by 1 base and J by 4 bases; unmatched bases: 6. DNA for the CDR3: TGTGCCAGCAGCTTGAACAGGGGGTTAACCTATGGCTACACCTTC. Its protein is CASSLNRGLTYGYTF.

The V gene is TRBV7-2, the J gene TRBJ2-3; tentative D call: TRBD1 (6 bases). Deletions cut 5 bases from V and 3 bases from J, with 9 bases between. This CDR3 is 13 amino acids long. In germline, CDR1 is SGHTA, CDR2 FQGNSA. The CDR3 region has the DNA TGTGCCAGCAGCCCCGGACAGACAGATACGCAGTATTTT. It encodes CASSPGQTDTQYF.

The CDR3, as DNA: TGTGCCAGCAGCTTAGCGAAATACGAGCAGTACTTC. Protein product: CASSLAKYEQYF. The V and J genes are TRBV7-2 and TRBJ2-7; no reliable D call. V lost 0 bases, J lost 4 bases, and 4 bases lay in between. Germline CDR1 SGHTA, CDR2 FQGNSA. The CDR3 is 12 residues long.

V gene TRBV7-2 combines with J gene TRBJ2-4; 7 bases align to TRBD1. Germline assignment: CDR1 SGHTA and CDR2 FQGNSA. Trimming at V came to 5 bases and at J to 6 bases, leaving 7 bases not matched to a gene. The CDR3 has 14 amino acids. In DNA, the CDR3 is TGTGCCAGCAGCCCCCAGGGGGACGGAAACATTCAGTACTTC. It translates to CASSPQGDGNIQYF.

This clone showed up just a few times. This chain connects TRBV5-1 to TRBJ1-6; tentative D call: TRBD1 (5 bases). CDR1 is SGHRS, CDR2 YFSETQ, per germline. The ends were cut back, 5 bases at V and 10 bases at J, with 13 bases in the middle. This CDR3 comprises 13 residues. The CDR3 sequence: CASSRAGQSPLHF. The CDR3 DNA sequence: TGCGCCAGCAGTAGGGCAGGGCAATCACCCCTCCACTTT.

The chain combines TRBV29-1 with TRBJ1-6; D unresolved. This CDR3 has 13 amino acids. CDR1 and CDR2 (germline): SQVTM, ANQGSEA. The ends were cut back, 5 bases at V and 7 bases at J, with 12 bases in the middle. The CDR3 DNA reads as TGCAGCGTTAGGCATGCCGGCAATTCACCCCTCCACTTT. Translated: CSVRHAGNSPLHF.

The chain employs TRBV29-1 and TRBJ1-2; the match to TRBD1 covers 7 bases. CDR3 length equals 14 residues. The J segment lost 3 bases and the V segment lost 2 bases, leaving 6 bases of the junction unmatched. Germline V gene lookup returns CDR1 SQVTM and CDR2 ANQGSEA. In DNA form, the CDR3 reads TGCAGCGTTGAAACTGAAGGGGGCCACTATGGCTACACCTTC. Residues: CSVETEGGHYGYTF.

The chain has TRBV28 and TRBJ2-5, with D unclear. V was pared by 5 bases and J by 1 base, with 11 bases between. This CDR3 has 14 amino acids. Germline loops: CDR1 MDHEN, CDR2 SYDVKM. CDR3 region: CASSLWSGQETQYF. CDR3 sequence (DNA): TGTGCCAGCAGTCTGTGGTCAGGCCAAGAGACCCAGTACTTC.

The rearrangement joins TRBV29-1 to TRBJ1-2, with D perhaps matching TRBD1 (5 bases). Trimming shortened V by 5 bases and J by 8 bases, and 15 bases separated the two germline ends. Germline values: CDR1 SQVTM, CDR2 ANQGSEA. This CDR3 is built from 12 residues. CDR3 protein: CSVREGVGGYTF. In nucleotides, the CDR3 is TGCAGCGTTAGGGAAGGGGTAGGCGGCTACACCTTC.

The chain employs TRBV29-1 and TRBJ1-1, with TRBD1 matching 9 bases. Germline trimming cut 6 bases from V and 5 bases from J; bases unmatched to any gene: 10. The germline V gene encodes CDR1 SQVTM and CDR2 ANQGSEA. CDR3 length: 14 residues. CDR3 in amino acids: CSVQGQGGTTEAFF. The CDR3 DNA reads TGCAGCGTCCAGGGACAGGGTGGAACGACTGAAGCTTTCTTT.

V gene TRBV30 combines with J gene TRBJ2-5, with D perhaps matching TRBD1 or TRBD2 (5 bases each). The CDR3 extends over 13 amino acids. Germline assignment: CDR1 GTSNPN and CDR2 SVGIG (reference sequence). The V end lost 2 bases, the J end lost 1 base, and 8 bases lay between the germline ends. The CDR3: CAWSRGTQETQYF. The CDR3 DNA reads TGTGCCTGGAGTCGGGGCACCCAAGAGACCCAGTACTTC.

The rearrangement uses TRBV2 and TRBJ2-7, with TRBD1 as a possible D gene (6 bases). V was shortened by 3 bases and J by 0 bases, with 9 bases between the two germline ends. Germline V gives CDR1 SNHLY, CDR2 FYNNEI. The CDR3 extends over 14 amino acids. The CDR3 region is CASSEGRGSYEQYF. CDR3 in DNA: TGTGCCAGCAGTGAGGGCAGGGGCTCCTACGAGCAGTACTTC. The entire variable domain, with the rest obtained from reference TRBV2 and TRBJ2-7, is as follows: EPEVTQTPSHQVTQMGQEVILRCVPISNHLYFYWYRQILGQKVEFLVSFYNNEISEKSEIFDDQFSVERPDGSNFTLKIRSTKLEDSAMYFCASSEGRGSYEQYFGPGTRLTVT.

The rearrangement links TRBV23-1 to TRBJ2-1; a weak D match, TRBD1 (5 bases). TRBV23-1 is an ORF, and what it does is uncertain. There are 14 residues in the CDR3. Trimming removed 2 bases at V and 4 bases at J, with 9 bases between. In nucleotides, the CDR3 is TGCGCCAGCAGTCAACAGGGAAGGTACAATGAGCAGTTCTTC. Protein: CASSQQGRYNEQFF.

J is TRBJ1-1 and V is TRBV5-1; D uncertain. The germline CDR1 and CDR2 sequences are SGHRS and YFSETQ. The length of the CDR3 is 16 residues. The germline V and J ends were trimmed by 6 bases and 7 bases, with 25 bases remaining between them. DNA of the CDR3: TGCGCCAGCACTTCCCGCCCCGTATCGGAACGGGTTGAAGCTTTCTTT. Its translation is CASTSRPVSERVEAFF.

This clone has just one count. The chain combines TRBV29-1 with TRBJ1-5; TRBD1 is a possible D gene (5 bases). Germline loops: CDR1 SQVTM, CDR2 ANQGSEA. This CDR3 spans 13 amino acids. Trimming stripped 6 bases from V and 7 bases from J, with 16 bases between. The CDR3 protein is CSVLGIQGQPQHF. The CDR3 region has the DNA TGCAGCGTCCTGGGAATTCAGGGACAGCCCCAGCATTTT.

A few counts support this clone. This chain connects TRBV29-1 to TRBJ2-3; maybe TRBD2 (6 bases). The germline V gene has CDR1 SQVTM and CDR2 ANQGSEA. Trimming shortened V by 5 bases and J by 2 bases, and 11 bases separated the two germline ends. CDR3 size: 13 residues. The CDR3, as DNA: TGCAGCGTTAGCGGGTACCCCACAGATACGCAGTATTTT. Its translation: CSVSGYPTDTQYF.

J is TRBJ1-2 and V is TRBV29-1; 7 bases map to TRBD1. Unmatched junction bases numbered 15, after V lost 8 bases and J lost 3 bases. The germline CDR1 and CDR2 sequences are SQVTM and ANQGSEA. The CDR3 is 15 amino acids. The CDR3 DNA reads TGCAGCTTAGAAAGGACAGGCTACGCGGACTATGGCTACACCTTC. Its translation is CSLERTGYADYGYTF.

The chain recombines TRBV29-1 with TRBJ2-1; 7 nucleotides line up with TRBD1. After removal of 7 bases from V and 7 bases from J, the junction contained 10 bases not matched to a gene. The CDR3 extends over 13 amino acids. Germline lookup yields CDR1 SQVTM and CDR2 ANQGSEA. This chain's CDR3 is CSADRDLGNEQFF. The CDR3 nucleotides read TGCAGCGCCGACAGGGACCTGGGGAATGAGCAGTTCTTC.

The chain is built from TRBV4-1 and TRBJ1-2; D is undetermined. CDR3 length equals 14 residues. Trimming removed 0 bases at V and 6 bases at J, with 11 bases between. Germline loops: CDR1 MGHRA, CDR2 YSYEKL. The CDR3 loop reads CASSQDPLGNGYTF. CDR3 coding DNA: TGCGCCAGCAGCCAAGACCCCCTAGGGAATGGCTACACCTTC.

V and J are TRBV7-3 and TRBJ2-3; TRBD2 matches at 10 bases. V dropped 5 bases and J dropped 3; count of bases not matched to a gene: 8. The CDR3 runs to 16 residues. Germline loops: CDR1 SGHTA, CDR2 FQGTGA. CDR3 sequence: CASSQLAGTTTDTQYF. Written as DNA, the CDR3 is TGTGCCAGCAGCCAACTAGCGGGGACGACTACAGATACGCAGTATTTT.

The CDR3 nucleotides read TGTGCCTGGAACCTTCTACAGGGGGCGATGGGAGAGACCCAGTACTTC. Translated, it gives CAWNLLQGAMGETQYF. This chain uses TRBV30 with TRBJ2-5; 9 nucleotides match TRBD1. Trimming at V came to 4 bases and at J to 4 bases, leaving 13 bases not matched to a gene. This CDR3 has 16 residues. The germline gives CDR1 GTSNPN, CDR2 SVGIG (reference sequence).

The sample holds a few counts of this clone. The CDR3 DNA is TGTGCCAGCAGCTTCCGGGGCGAGCAGTACTTC. It yields the protein CASSFRGEQYF. The chain has TRBV5-6 and TRBJ2-7; D may be TRBD2 (5 bases). The CDR3 spans 11 residues. V was cut by 2 bases and J by 6 bases, with 6 bases left in between. CDR1 SGHDT and CDR2 YYEEEE come from the germline V gene. The full variable domain, rest sourced from reference TRBV5-6 and TRBJ2-7, is DAGVTQSPTHLIKTRGQQVTLRCSPKSGHDTVSWYQQALGQGPQFIFQYYEEEERQRGNFPDRFSGHQFPNYSSELNVNALLLGDSALYLCASSFRGEQYFGPGTRLTVT.

This clone showed up just a few times. This chain joins TRBV5-1 and TRBJ2-7; TRBD1 aligns across 9 bases. Germline values: CDR1 SGHRS, CDR2 YFSETQ. V lost 2 bases and J lost 8; bases outside the gene matches: 5. The CDR3 extends over 13 amino acids. The CDR3 protein is CASSLGTGIQQYF. CDR3 coding DNA: TGCGCCAGCAGCTTAGGGACAGGGATCCAGCAGTACTTC.

CDR3 in amino acids: CASSVGTSGMRGETQYF. The DNA for the CDR3 is TGTGCCAGCAGCGTGGGGACTAGCGGGATGAGGGGTGAGACCCAGTACTTC. The rearrangement links TRBV9 to TRBJ2-5; TRBD2 aligns across 13 bases. CDR1 and CDR2 (germline): SGDLS, YYNGEE. The CDR3 is made up of 17 amino acids. Trimming at V came to 2 bases and at J to 5 bases, leaving 9 bases not matched to a gene.

The chain couples TRBV11-2 to TRBJ2-7; no definite D call. The V gene's germline CDR1 is SGHAT and CDR2 FQNNGV. V gave up 1 base and J gave up 5 bases, with 6 bases separating them. This CDR3 is 12 amino acids long. The CDR3, as DNA: TGTGCCAGCAGCTTAGTTTACCACGAGCAGTACTTC. Protein: CASSLVYHEQYF.

This clone was found many times. V and J are TRBV29-1 and TRBJ1-4; D is perhaps TRBD1 (6 bases). V gave up 7 bases and J gave up 3 bases, with 12 bases separating them. The CDR3 is 13 residues long. CDR1 is SQVTM and CDR2 is ANQGSEA in the germline V gene. The CDR3 sequence is CSAATGPNEKLFF. DNA for the CDR3: TGCAGCGCAGCGACAGGTCCTAATGAAAAACTGTTTTTT. Together with reference TRBV29-1 and TRBJ1-4, the CDR3 gives the full variable domain: SAVISQKPSRDICQRGTSLTIQCQVDSQVTMMFWYRQQPGQSLTLIATANQGSEATYESGFVIDKFPISRPNLTFSTLTVSNMSPEDSSIYLCSAATGPNEKLFFGSGTQLSVL.

This clone was seen only once. The chain couples TRBV5-1 to TRBJ2-1; 9 bases map to TRBD1. This CDR3 has 15 residues. Germline V gene lookup returns CDR1 SGHRS and CDR2 YFSETQ. Trimming cost V 4 bases and J 5 bases; bases outside gene matches: 7. The DNA of the CDR3 is TGCGCCAGCAGCCCGGGACAGGGACCCCACAATGAGCAGTTCTTC. Translation: CASSPGQGPHNEQFF.

The CDR3 loop reads CAWTIQGYLDYGYTF. The CDR3 DNA sequence: TGTGCCTGGACCATACAGGGGTATTTAGACTATGGCTACACCTTC. The chain uses TRBV30 and TRBJ1-2; 7 positions agree with TRBD1. Germline CDR1 GTSNPN, CDR2 SVGIG (reference sequence). The CDR3 is made up of 15 amino acids. V lost 4 bases and J lost 3; bases outside the gene matches: 11.